This T cell receptor beta chain was found in a study of CD8 T cells in ankylosing spondylitis. Study observations and caveats: As reported, disease-linked clones showed significant enrichment in matched ankylosing spondylitis synovial fluid. Some of these motif variants have turned up before, in reports on reactive arthritis synovial fluid and blood. The study identified a TCR beta motif of under ten highly homologous variants that appeared characteristic of ankylosing spondylitis blood.

Quantitative 5'-RACE with molecular barcodes was used to make the TCR beta libraries. TCRdb called the 5' RACE reads again in MiXCR, with one record for every CDR3 protein. The sample contains about 150,000 distinct CDR3 sequences, 7.3% of which appear only once. This clonotype was observed once. The target antigen is unknown. Trimming removed 6 bases at V and 3 bases at J, with 20 bases between. This CDR3 spans 15 amino acids. Per germline, CDR1 DFQATT and CDR2 SNEGSKA (reference sequence). The sequenced sample consisted of blood, either unsorted or a sorted T cell fraction (not recorded which). The receptor was derived from a female donor with ankylosing spondylitis or in good health (not recorded which). The chain carries TRBV20-1 and TRBJ1-2, with D maybe TRBD1 (6 bases). DNA of the CDR3: TGCAGTGCCCAAACGTACAGGGAGAGTGACTATGGCTACACCTTC. This gives the protein CSAQTYRESDYGYTF.